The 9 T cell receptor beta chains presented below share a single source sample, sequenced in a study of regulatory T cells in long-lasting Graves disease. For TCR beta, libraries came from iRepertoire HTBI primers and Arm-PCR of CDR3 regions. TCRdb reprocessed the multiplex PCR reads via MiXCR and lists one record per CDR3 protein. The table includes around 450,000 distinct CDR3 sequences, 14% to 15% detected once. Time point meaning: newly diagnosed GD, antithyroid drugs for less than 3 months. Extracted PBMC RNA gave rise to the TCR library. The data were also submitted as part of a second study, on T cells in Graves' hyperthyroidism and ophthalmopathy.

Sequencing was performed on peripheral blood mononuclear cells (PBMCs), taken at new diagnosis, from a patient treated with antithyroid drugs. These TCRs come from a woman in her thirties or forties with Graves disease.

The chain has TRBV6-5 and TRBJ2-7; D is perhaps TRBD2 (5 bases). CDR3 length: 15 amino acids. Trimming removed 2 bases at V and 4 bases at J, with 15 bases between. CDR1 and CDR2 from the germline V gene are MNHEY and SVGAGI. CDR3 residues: CASSYGSSGWYEQYF. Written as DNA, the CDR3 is TGTGCCAGCAGTTACGGGTCCAGCGGTTGGTACGAGCAGTACTTC.

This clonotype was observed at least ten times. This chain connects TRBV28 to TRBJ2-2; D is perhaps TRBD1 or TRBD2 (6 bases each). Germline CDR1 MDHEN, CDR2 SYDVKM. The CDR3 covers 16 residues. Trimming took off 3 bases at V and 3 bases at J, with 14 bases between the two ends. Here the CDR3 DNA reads TGTGCCAGCAGTTTGGGACATACTAGCCACACCGGGGAGCTGTTTTTT. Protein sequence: CASSLGHTSHTGELFF.

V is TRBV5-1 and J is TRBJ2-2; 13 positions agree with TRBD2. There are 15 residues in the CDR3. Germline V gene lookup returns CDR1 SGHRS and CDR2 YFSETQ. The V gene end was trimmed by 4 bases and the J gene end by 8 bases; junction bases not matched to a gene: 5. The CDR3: CASSPGTSGMGELFF. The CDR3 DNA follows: TGCGCCAGCAGCCCTGGGACTAGCGGGATGGGGGAGCTGTTTTTT.

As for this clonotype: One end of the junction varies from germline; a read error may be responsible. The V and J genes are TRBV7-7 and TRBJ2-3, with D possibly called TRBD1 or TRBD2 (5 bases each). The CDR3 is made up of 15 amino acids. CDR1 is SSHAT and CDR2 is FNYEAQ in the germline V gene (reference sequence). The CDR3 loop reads CASSSSRGSTDTQYF. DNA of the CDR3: TGTGCTAGCAGCTCATCCCGGGGCAGTACAGATACGCAGTATTTT. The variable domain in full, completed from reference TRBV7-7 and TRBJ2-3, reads GAGVSQSPRYKVTKRGQDVTLRCDPISSHATLYWYQQALGQGPEFLTYFNYEAQPDKSGLPSDRFSAERPEGSISTLTIQRTEQRDSAMYRCASSSSRGSTDTQYFGPGTRLTVL.

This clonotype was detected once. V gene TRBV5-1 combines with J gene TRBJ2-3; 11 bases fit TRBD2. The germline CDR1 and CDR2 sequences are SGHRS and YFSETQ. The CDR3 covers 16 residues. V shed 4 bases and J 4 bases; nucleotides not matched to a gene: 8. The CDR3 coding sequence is TGCGCCAGCAGCATCGGGACTAGCGGTGGTGCAGATACGCAGTATTTT. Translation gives CASSIGTSGGADTQYF.

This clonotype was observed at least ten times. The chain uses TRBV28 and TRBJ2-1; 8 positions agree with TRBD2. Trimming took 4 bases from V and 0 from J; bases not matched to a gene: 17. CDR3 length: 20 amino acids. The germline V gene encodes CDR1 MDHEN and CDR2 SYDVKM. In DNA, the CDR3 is TGTGCCAGCAGTTATCCCTTGTTACTACTAGCGGAGCACTCCTACAATGAGCAGTTCTTC. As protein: CASSYPLLLLAEHSYNEQFF.

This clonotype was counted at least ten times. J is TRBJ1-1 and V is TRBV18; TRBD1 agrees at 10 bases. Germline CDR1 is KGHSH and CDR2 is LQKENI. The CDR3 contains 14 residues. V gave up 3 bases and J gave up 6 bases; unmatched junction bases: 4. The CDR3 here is CASSPSGQGAEAFF. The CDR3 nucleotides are TGTGCCAGCTCACCTTCCGGACAGGGGGCTGAAGCTTTCTTT.

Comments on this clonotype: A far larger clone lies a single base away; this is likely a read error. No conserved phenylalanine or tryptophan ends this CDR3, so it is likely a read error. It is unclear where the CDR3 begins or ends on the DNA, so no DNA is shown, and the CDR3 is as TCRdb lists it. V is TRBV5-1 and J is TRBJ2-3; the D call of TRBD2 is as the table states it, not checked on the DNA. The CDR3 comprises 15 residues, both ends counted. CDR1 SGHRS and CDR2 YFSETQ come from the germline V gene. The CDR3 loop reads CASSLLADRAYEQYS.

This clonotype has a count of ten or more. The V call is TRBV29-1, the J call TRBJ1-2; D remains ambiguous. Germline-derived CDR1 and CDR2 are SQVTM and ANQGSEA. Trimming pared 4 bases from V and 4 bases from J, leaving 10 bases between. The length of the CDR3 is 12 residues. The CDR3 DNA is TGCAGCGTTGCAAAACAGAGCTATGGCTACACCTTC. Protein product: CSVAKQSYGYTF.